This T cell receptor beta chain is from a study of T cells in Graves' hyperthyroidism and ophthalmopathy. Amplification yielded TCR beta CDR3 regions, with RNA transcripts as the source. The primer set for the first-round RT-PCR of the TCR CDR3 was HTBI. TCRdb re-derived calls from the multiplex PCR reads in MiXCR, one entry per CDR3 protein. This table has about 96,000 distinct CDR3 sequences, approximately 56% appearing once. Worth noting for this clonotype: The target antigen is unknown. Relative to the germline gene, one junction end is altered; a read error may explain this.

These patients, aged 18 to 65, had recently diagnosed hyperthyroidism lasting under 2 months. Broader study findings: By a 13 V-J model, ophthalmopathy was set apart from stable hyperthyroidism.

CDR1 and CDR2 from the germline V gene are SGHVS and FQNEAQ. The CDR3 runs 15 residues. This TCR was sampled from a woman between 40 and 50 years old with Graves' hyperthyroidism. Sequencing used blood. This chain uses TRBV7-8 with TRBJ1-2; 7 nucleotides agree with TRBD1. The CDR3 DNA follows: TGTGCCAGCAGTTCTGAGGGGACAGTAAGCTATGGCTGCACCTTC. It specifies CASSSEGTVSYGCTF.